The rows below give T cell receptor beta chains drawn from one sample of a study of cytomegalovirus exposure and HLA in healthy donors. Here immunoSEQ multiplex PCR was the method, and the copy in TCRdb shows in-frame clones only, minus some. The table has more than 55,000 clones, 89% seen once. Sequenced material: PBMCs. These receptors all come from a woman aged 18 to 35 in good health and CMV-seronegative. Each CDR3 is given without its conserved first and last residue. Fields, in order: J gene, V gene, CDR3 length, CDR3 protein.

TRBJ1-2,TRBV9,10,ASSAGGSGYT
TRBJ2-2,TRBV7-9,13,ASSLGLTNTGELF
TRBJ1-1,TRBV4-3,12,ASSQDREGAEAF
TRBJ2-5,TRBV7-2,10,ASSLYQETQY
TRBJ1-5,TRBV9,11,ASGPLGNQPQH
TRBJ2-7,TRBV7-7,12,ASSPDRGSYEQY
TRBJ2-5,TRBV28,12,ASSLAENQETQY
TRBJ1-6,TRBV6-5,11,ASRSSYNSPLH
TRBJ1-4,TRBV6-1,13,ASSEPGATNEKLF
TRBJ2-7,TRBV28,12,ASSLERDRAEQY
TRBJ1-5,TRBV10-3,12,AIRGTEKNQPQH
TRBJ2-2,TRBV5-1,13,ASSLGTGNTGELF
TRBJ2-3,TRBV7-2,12,ASSEAGATDTQY
TRBJ1-2,TRBV19,12,ASSSGAGLYGYT
TRBJ2-7,TRBV11-1,11,ASSDGTGLQQY
TRBJ2-1,TRBV10-3,10,AIGQGYNEQF
TRBJ1-1,TRBV9,12,ASSVELVSAEAF
TRBJ1-2,TRBV5-1,13,ASSLDTTGSYGYT
TRBJ1-1,TRBV19,11,ASSEDRRAEAF
TRBJ1-1,TRBV19,11,ASSTRQDTEAF
TRBJ2-1,TRBV19,14,ASSMGLAGGWYEQF
TRBJ1-6,TRBV10-3,12,AISDRGAGSPLH
TRBJ1-1,TRBV5-1,11,ASSPGQGVEAF
TRBJ2-1,TRBV2,12,ASTLEQGAIEQF
TRBJ2-3,TRBV11-2,12,ASSFLAGVDTQY
TRBJ1-1,TRBV5-5,13,ASSFSGDVNTEAF
TRBJ1-2,TRBV13,11,ASSLGRGFGYT
TRBJ2-3,TRBV29-1,14,SVEEEDRGFPDTQY
TRBJ1-1,TRBV19,14,ASSISIGGLGTEAF
TRBJ1-3,TRBV2,11,ASSASSGNTIY
TRBJ1-1,TRBV27,10,AIIPPGGVAF
TRBJ2-1,TRBV6-4,11,ASSGQGEGEQF
TRBJ2-1,TRBV28,12,ASAGGLAYNEQF
TRBJ2-5,TRBV13,11,ASGEQGPETQY
TRBJ2-1,TRBV18,13,ASSPQRDSYNEQF
TRBJ1-3,TRBV29-1,13,SVAGTGASGNTIY
TRBJ2-5,TRBV11-2,17,ASSLMGLASGGRRETQY
TRBJ2-7,TRBV7-9,14,ASSTRGGQGAYEQY
TRBJ2-3,TRBV11-2,12,ASSGRQGLDTQY
TRBJ2-1,TRBV27,15,ASSRPRLAGEYNEQF
TRBJ1-2,TRBV5-1,12,ASARGETNYGYT
TRBJ2-5,TRBV13,12,ASSLSGSRETQY
TRBJ2-1,TRBV6-6,13,ASSYWTGSYNEQF
TRBJ2-1,TRBV11-2,14,ASSLEVDGSYNEQF
TRBJ2-5,TRBV4-2,15,ASSQAASGLYQETQY
TRBJ1-2,TRBV7-8,12,ASSLGAEGYGYT
TRBJ1-5,TRBV7-8,16,ASSLSRGGRYSNQPQH
TRBJ2-7,TRBV11-3,12,ASSLGGQGDEQY
TRBJ1-2,TRBV27,13,ASSLYGIPNYGYT
TRBJ2-1,TRBV30,13,AWSGDYRRNNEQF
TRBJ2-7,TRBV9,13,ASSVDPQGTYEQY
TRBJ1-1,TRBV5-1,11,ASSLTGPTEAF
TRBJ1-1,TRBV7-8,15,ASSVTGTPLPNTEAF
TRBJ1-6,TRBV2,14,ASSEGTRQGNSPLH
TRBJ2-3,TRBV5-4,13,ASSLEGTRSDTQY
TRBJ2-6,TRBV30,16,AWSGLAGGYSGANVLT
TRBJ2-1,TRBV6-1,13,ASSPSGVHYNEQF